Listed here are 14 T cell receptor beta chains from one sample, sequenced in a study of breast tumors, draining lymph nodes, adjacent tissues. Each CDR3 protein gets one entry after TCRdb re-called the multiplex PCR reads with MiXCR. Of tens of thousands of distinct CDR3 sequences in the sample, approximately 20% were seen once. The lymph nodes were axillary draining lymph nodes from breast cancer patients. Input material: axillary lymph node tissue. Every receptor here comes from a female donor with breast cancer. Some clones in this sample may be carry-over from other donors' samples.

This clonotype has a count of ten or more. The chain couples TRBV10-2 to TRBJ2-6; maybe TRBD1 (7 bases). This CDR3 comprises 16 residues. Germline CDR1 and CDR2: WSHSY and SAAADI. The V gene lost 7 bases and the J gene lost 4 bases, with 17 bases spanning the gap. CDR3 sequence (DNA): TGCGCCAGCAATGACAGGGCTGCGGGAGGGGCCAACGTCCTGACTTTC. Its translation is CASNDRAAGGANVLTF.

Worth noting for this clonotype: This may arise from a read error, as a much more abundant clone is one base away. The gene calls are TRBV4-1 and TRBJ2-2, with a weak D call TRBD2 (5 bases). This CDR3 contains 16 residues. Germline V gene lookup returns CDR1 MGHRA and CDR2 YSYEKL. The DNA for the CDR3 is TGCGCCAGCAGCCAGCAGGACTTAATAAACACCGGGAAGCTGTTTTTT. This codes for CASSQQDLINTGKLFF.

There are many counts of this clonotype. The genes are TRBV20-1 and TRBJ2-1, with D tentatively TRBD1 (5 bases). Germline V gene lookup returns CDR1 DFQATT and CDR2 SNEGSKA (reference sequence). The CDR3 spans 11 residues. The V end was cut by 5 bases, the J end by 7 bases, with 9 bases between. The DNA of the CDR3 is TGCAGTGCTCTTCGACAGAATGAGCAGTTCTTC. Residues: CSALRQNEQFF.

The DNA for the CDR3 is TGTGCCAGCACCCAACAGGGTCCCAGCTCCTACGAGCAGTACTTC. Its translation: CASTQQGPSSYEQYF. V gene TRBV28 combines with J gene TRBJ2-7, with D perhaps TRBD1 (6 bases). The CDR3 totals 15 residues. Trimming took 7 bases from V and 0 from J, leaving 16 bases between them. The germline V gene has CDR1 MDHEN and CDR2 SYDVKM.

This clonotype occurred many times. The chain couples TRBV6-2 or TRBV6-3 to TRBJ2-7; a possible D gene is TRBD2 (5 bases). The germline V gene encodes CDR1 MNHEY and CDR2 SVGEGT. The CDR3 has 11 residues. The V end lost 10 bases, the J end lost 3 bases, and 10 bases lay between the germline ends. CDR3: CATSGSYEQYF. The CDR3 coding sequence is TGTGCCACCTCGGGGAGCTACGAGCAGTACTTC.

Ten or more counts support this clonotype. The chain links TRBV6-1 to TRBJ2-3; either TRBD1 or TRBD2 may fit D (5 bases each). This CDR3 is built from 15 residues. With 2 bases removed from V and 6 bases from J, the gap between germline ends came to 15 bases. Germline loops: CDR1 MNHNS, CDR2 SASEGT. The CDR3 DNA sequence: TGTGCCAGCAGTGAATTCGGTTTAGGGACGGATACGCAGTATTTT. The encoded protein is CASSEFGLGTDTQYF.

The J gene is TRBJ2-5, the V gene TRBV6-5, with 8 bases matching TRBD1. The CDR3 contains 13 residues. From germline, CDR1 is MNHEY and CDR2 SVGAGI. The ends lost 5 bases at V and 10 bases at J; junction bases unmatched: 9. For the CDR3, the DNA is TGTGCCAGCAGTCCGGACAGGGAAGGGAACCAGTACTTC. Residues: CASSPDREGNQYF.

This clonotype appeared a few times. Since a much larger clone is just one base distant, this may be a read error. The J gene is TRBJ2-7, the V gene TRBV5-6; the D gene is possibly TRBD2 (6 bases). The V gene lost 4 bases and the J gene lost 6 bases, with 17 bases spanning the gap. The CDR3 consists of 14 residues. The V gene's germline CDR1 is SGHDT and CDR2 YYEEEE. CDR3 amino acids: CASSVPGVLGEQYF. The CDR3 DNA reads TGTGCCAGCAGCGTACCGGGAGTGCTGGGCGAGCAGTACTTC. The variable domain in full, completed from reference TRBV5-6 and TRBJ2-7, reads DAGVTQSPTHLIKTRGQQVTLRCSPKSGHDTVSWYQQALGQGPQFIFQYYEEEERQRGNFPDRFSGHQFPNYSSELNVNALLLGDSALYLCASSVPGVLGEQYFGPGTRLTVT.

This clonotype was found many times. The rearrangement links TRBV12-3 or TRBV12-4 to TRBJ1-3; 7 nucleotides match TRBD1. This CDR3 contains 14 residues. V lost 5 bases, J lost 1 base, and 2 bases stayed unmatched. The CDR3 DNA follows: TGTGCCAGCAGTCCGACAGGGTCTGGAAACACCATATATTTT. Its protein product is CASSPTGSGNTIYF.

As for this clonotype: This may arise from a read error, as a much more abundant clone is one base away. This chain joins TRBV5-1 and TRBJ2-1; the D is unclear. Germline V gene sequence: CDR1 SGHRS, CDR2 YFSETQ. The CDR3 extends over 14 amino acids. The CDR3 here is CASSFGETYNKQFF. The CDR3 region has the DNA TGCGCCAGCAGCTTTGGGGAAACTTACAATAAGCAGTTCTTC.

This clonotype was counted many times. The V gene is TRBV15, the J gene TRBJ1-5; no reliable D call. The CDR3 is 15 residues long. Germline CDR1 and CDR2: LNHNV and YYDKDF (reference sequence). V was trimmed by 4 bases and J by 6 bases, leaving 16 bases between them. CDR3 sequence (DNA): TGTGCCACCAGCAAGGACCCGGGCGCAGGTCAGCCCCAGCATTTT. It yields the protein CATSKDPGAGQPQHF.

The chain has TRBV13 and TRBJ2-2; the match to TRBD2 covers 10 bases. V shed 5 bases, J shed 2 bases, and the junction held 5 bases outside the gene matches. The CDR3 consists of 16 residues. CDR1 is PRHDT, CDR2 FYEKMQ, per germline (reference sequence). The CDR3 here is CASSLTSGANTGELFF. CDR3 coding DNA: TGTGCCAGCAGCCTCACTAGCGGGGCAAACACCGGGGAGCTGTTTTTT.

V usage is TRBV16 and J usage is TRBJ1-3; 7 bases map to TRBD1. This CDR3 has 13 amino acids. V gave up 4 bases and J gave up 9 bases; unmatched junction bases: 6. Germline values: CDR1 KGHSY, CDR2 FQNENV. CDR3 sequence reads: CASSLGTAGTIYF. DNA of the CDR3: TGTGCCAGCAGCCTCGGGACAGCGGGCACCATATATTTT. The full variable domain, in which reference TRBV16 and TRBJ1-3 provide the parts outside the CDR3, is GEEVAQTPKHLVRGEGQKAKLYCAPIKGHSYVFWYQQVLKNEFKFLISFQNENVFDETGMPKERFSAKCLPNSPCSLEIQATKLEDSAVYFCASSLGTAGTIYFGEGSWLTVV.

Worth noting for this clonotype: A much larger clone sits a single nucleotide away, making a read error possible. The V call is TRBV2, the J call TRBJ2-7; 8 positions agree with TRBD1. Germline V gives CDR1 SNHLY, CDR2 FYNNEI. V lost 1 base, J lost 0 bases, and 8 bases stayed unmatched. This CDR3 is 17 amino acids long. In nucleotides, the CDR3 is TGTGCCAGCAGTGAAGGGTTTGGGGACAGGAGCTCCTACGAGCAGTACTTC. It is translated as CASSEGFGDRSSYEQYF.